The entry that follows covers one TCR beta chain sequence. The V gene's germline CDR1 is MDHEN and CDR2 SYDVKM. V lost 6 bases to trimming and J lost 6 bases; unmatched junction nucleotides: 2. CDR3 length equals 12 residues. In the original processing: Amplifying reference gene primers gave estimates of nucleated cell counts. TCRdb keeps only in-frame clones here, not all; method: immunoSEQ multiplex PCR. V and J calls and clone size are copied from that table; D and trimming were computed from the DNA. The sample gives 250,000 to 400,000 clones, around 88% of which show up once; 1.5% to 2% is in the top ten. The Seattle patients, enrolled during active infection, were followed longitudinally. This record comes from a study of blood T cell repertoires in COVID-19. About the research overall: Samples taken during acute and convalescent COVID-19 were collected in the United States, Italy and Spain. T cells, B-cell-depleted T cells, or PBMCs supplied cDNA or gDNA.

The sequencing sample was made of peripheral blood. The V and J genes are TRBV28 and TRBJ1-5; 7 nucleotides line up with TRBD1. The sequence was collected from a woman aged 25 to 39 with COVID-19, enrolled during active disease. The CDR3 spells CASSDRVQPQHF. CDR3 nucleotide sequence: TGTGCCAGCAGCGACAGGGTTCAGCCCCAGCATTTT. Full variable domain (rest looked up from reference TRBV28 and TRBJ1-5): DVKVTQSSRYLVKRTGEKVFLECVQDMDHENMFWYRQDPGLGLRLIYFSYDVKMKEKGDIPEGYSVSREKKERFSLILESASTNQTSMYLCASSDRVQPQHFGDGTRLSIL.